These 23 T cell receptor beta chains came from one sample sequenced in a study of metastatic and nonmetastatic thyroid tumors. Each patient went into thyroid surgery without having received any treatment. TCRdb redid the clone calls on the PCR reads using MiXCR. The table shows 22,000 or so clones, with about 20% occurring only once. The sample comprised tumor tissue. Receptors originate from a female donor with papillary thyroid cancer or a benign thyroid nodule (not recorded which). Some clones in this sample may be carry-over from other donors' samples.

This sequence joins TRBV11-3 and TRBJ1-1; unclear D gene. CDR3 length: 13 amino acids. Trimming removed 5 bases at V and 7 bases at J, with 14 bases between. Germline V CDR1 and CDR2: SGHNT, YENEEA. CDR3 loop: CASSPIVTLEAFF. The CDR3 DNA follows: TGTGCCAGCAGCCCCATCGTGACGCTTGAAGCTTTCTTT.

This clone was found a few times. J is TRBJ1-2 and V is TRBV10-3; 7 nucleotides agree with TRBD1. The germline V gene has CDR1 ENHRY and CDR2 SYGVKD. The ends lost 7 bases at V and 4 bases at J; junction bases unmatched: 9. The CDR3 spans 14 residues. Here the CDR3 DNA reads TGTGCCATCATGGCCAGGGGGGACAGCTATGGCTACACCTTC. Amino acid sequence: CAIMARGDSYGYTF.

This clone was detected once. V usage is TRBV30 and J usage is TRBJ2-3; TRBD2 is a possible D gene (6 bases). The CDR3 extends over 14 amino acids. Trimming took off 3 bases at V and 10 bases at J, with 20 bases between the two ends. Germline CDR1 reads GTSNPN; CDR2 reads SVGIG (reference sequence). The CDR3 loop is CAWRTPWGGKAQYF. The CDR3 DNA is TGTGCCTGGAGGACCCCATGGGGAGGTAAAGCGCAGTATTTT.

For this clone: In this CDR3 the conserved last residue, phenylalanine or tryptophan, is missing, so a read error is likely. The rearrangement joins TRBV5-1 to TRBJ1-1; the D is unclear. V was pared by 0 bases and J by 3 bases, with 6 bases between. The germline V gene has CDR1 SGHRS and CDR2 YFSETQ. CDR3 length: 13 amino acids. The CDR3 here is CASSLEEDTEAFS. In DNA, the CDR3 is TGCGCCAGCAGCTTGGAGGAGGACACTGAAGCTTTCTCT.

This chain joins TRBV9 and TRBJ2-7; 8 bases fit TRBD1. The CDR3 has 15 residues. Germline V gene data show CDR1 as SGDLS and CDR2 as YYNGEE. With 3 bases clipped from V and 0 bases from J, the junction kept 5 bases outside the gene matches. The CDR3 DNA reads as TGTGCCAGCAGCGGAAACACAGGGGGCTCCTACGAGCAGTACTTC. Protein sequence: CASSGNTGGSYEQYF.

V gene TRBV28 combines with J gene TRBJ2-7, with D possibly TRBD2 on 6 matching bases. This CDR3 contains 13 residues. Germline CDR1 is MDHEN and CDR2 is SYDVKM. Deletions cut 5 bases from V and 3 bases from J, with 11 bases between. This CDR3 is CASSGGLHYEQYF. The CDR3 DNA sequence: TGTGCCAGCAGTGGGGGACTTCACTACGAGCAGTACTTC.

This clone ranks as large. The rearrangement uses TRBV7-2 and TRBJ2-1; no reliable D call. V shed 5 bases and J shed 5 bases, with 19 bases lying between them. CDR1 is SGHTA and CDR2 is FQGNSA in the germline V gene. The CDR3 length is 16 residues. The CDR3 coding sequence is TGTGCCAGCAGCCTCCAGTCTCAAGTGGGGAACAATGAGCAGTTCTTC. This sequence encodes CASSLQSQVGNNEQFF. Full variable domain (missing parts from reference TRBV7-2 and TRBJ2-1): GAGVSQSPSNKVTEKGKDVELRCDPISGHTALYWYRQSLGQGLEFLIYFQGNSAPDKSGLPSDRFSAERTGGSVSTLTIQRTQQEDSAVYLCASSLQSQVGNNEQFFGPGTRLTVL.

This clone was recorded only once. CDR3 coding DNA: TGTGCCAGCAGCTTAGGGCGAGGGAAAAGCACAGATACGCAGTATTTT. This sequence encodes CASSLGRGKSTDTQYF. The chain links TRBV7-2 to TRBJ2-3; tentatively, D is TRBD2 (5 bases). Trimming shortened V by 1 base and J by 0 bases, and 11 bases separated the two germline ends. CDR3 size: 16 residues. Germline assignment: CDR1 SGHTA and CDR2 FQGNSA.

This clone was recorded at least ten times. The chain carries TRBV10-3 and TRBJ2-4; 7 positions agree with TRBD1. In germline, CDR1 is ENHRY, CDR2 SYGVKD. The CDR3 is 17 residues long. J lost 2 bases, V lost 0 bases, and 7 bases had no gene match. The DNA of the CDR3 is TGTGCCATCAGTGAGTCTCTCCCAGGGGGACCCAAAAACATTCAGTACTTC. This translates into CAISESLPGGPKNIQYF.

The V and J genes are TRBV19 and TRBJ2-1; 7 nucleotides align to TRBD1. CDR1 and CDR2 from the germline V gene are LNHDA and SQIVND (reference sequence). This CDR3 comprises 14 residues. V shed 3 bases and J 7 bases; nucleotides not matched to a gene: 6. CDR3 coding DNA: TGTGCCAGTAGTATTATGACAGGGTTGAATGAGCAGTTCTTC. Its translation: CASSIMTGLNEQFF.

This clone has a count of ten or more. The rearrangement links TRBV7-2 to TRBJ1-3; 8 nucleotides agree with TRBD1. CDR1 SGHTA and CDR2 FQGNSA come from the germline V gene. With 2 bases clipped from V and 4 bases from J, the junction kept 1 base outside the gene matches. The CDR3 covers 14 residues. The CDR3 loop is CASSLTGGGNTIYF. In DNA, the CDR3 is TGTGCCAGCAGCTTAACAGGGGGGGGAAACACCATATATTTT. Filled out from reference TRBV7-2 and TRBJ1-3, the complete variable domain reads GAGVSQSPSNKVTEKGKDVELRCDPISGHTALYWYRQSLGQGLEFLIYFQGNSAPDKSGLPSDRFSAERTGGSVSTLTIQRTQQEDSAVYLCASSLTGGGNTIYFGEGSWLTVV.

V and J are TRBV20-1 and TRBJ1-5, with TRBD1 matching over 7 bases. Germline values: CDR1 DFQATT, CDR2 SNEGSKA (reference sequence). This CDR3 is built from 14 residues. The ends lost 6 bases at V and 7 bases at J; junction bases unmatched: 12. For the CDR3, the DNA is TGCAGTGCCCGCCGACAGGGAGGCTACCAGCCCCAGCATTTT. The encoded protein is CSARRQGGYQPQHF.

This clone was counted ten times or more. CDR3 residues: CASSSQSASRVIRTQYF. CDR3 nucleotide sequence: TGTGCCAGCAGTTCCCAATCCGCGTCCCGGGTTATACGGACCCAGTACTTC. This sequence joins TRBV28 and TRBJ2-5, with D unclear. Trimming left V 4 bases short and J 7 bases short, with 25 bases between. CDR1 and CDR2 from the germline V gene are MDHEN and SYDVKM. CDR3 size: 17 residues.

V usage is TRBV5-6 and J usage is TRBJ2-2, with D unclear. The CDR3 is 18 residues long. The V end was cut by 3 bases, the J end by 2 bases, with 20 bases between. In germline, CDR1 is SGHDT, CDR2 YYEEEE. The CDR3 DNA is TGTGCCAGCAGCTCGGTTCTGACTGGGGTCGTCAACACCGGGGAGCTGTTTTTT. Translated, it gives CASSSVLTGVVNTGELFF.

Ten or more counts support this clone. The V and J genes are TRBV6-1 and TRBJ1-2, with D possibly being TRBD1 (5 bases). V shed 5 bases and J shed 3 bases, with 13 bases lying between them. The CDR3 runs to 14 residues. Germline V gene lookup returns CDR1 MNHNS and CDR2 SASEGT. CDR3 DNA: TGTGCCAGCAGTCCGGGGCAAGGGTACTATGGCTACACCTTC. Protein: CASSPGQGYYGYTF.

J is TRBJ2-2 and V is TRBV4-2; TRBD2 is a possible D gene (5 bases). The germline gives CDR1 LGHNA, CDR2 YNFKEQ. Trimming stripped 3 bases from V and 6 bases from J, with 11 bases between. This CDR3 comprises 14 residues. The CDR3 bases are TGTGCCAGCAGCCACGAGGACTTAGCCGGGGAGCTGTTTTTT. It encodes CASSHEDLAGELFF.

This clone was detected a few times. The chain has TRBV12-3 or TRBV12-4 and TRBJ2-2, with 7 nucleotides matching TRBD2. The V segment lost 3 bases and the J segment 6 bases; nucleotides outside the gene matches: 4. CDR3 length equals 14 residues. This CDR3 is CASSLREYAGELFF. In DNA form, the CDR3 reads TGTGCCAGCAGTTTGCGGGAGTACGCCGGGGAGCTGTTTTTT.

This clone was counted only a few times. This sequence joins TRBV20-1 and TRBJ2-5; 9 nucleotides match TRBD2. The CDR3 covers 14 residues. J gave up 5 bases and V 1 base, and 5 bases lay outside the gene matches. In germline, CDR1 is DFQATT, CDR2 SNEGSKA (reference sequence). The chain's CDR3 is CSARGVSGSETQYF. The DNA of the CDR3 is TGCAGTGCTAGAGGTGTTAGCGGGAGTGAGACCCAGTACTTC.

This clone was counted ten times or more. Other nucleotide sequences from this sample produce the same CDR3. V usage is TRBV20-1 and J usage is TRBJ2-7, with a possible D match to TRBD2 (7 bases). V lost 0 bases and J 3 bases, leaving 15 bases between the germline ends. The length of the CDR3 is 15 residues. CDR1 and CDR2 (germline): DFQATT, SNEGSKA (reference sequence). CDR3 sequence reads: CSARDRGAVDYEQYF. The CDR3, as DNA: TGCAGTGCTAGAGATCGGGGGGCAGTGGACTACGAGCAGTACTTC.

The CDR3 region is CSARDEGSADTQYF. The DNA of the CDR3 is TGCAGTGCTAGAGATGAAGGGAGCGCAGATACGCAGTATTTT. The chain couples TRBV20-1 to TRBJ2-3, with D maybe TRBD2 (5 bases). Trimming took 0 bases from V and 4 from J, leaving 11 bases between them. The CDR3 spans 14 residues. CDR1 and CDR2 (germline): DFQATT, SNEGSKA (reference sequence).

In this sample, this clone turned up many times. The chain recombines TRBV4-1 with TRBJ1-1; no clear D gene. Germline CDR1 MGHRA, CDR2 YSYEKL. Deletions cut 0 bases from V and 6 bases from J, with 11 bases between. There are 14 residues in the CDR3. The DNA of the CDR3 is TGCGCCAGCAGCCAAGAGGGTTATGGGGCTGAAGCTTTCTTT. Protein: CASSQEGYGAEAFF.

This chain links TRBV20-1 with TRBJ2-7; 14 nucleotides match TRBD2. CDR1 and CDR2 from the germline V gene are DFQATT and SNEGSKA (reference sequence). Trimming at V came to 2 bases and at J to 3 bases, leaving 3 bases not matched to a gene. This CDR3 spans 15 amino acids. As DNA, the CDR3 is TGCAGTGCTAGACGCGGACTAGCGGGAGGCTACGAGCAGTACTTC. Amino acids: CSARRGLAGGYEQYF.

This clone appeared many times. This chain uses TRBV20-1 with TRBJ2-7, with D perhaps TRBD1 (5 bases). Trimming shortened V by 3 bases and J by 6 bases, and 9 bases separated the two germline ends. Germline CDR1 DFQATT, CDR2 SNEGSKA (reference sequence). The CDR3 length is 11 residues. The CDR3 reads CSARGLSEQYF. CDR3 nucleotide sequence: TGCAGTGCTAGGGGGCTGTCCGAGCAGTACTTC.